This TCR beta chain was profiled in a study of CD8 T cells in ankylosing spondylitis. Study-wide results and limits: From matched ankylosing spondylitis synovial fluid, disease-linked clones were reportedly recovered at significantly enriched levels. Before this, some motif variants had been reported in reactive arthritis synovial fluid and blood.

TCRdb re-analysed the 5' RACE reads in MiXCR, keeping a single row per CDR3 protein. Here the sample spans 250,000 or so distinct CDR3 sequences, around 11% being singletons. Ten or more counts support this clonotype. Its antigen is currently unknown. The sample consisted of blood, either unsorted or a sorted T cell fraction (not recorded which). The receptor comes from a male donor with ankylosing spondylitis or in good health (not recorded which).

The CDR3 loop reads CASSLQRLAGVNEQFF. The CDR3 bases are TGTGCCAGCAGCTTACAGAGACTAGCGGGAGTGAATGAGCAGTTCTTC. The V call is TRBV7-9, the J call TRBJ2-1, with TRBD2 matching over 12 bases. CDR3 length: 16 residues. The V gene end was trimmed by 2 bases and the J gene end by 7 bases; junction bases not matched to a gene: 6. Germline V gene data show CDR1 as SEHNR and CDR2 as FQNEAQ (reference sequence).